The rows below give T cell receptor beta chains drawn from one sample of a study of T-cell reconstitution after alpha-beta-depleted transplantation in children. TCRdb used MiXCR to reprocess the PCR reads, holding one entry per CDR3 protein. The data hold some 250,000 distinct CDR3 sequences, with more than 10% observed a single time. This material consisted of PBMCs from the stem cell graft donor, taken from the stem cell graft. Source of these receptors: a human donor who donated a stem cell graft to a child with acute lymphoblastic leukemia. CDR3s include the opening cysteine and the closing phenylalanine or tryptophan. The D gene is left open where the match is weak. Clone size is stated in some rows and not others, as once, few, many or a class when expanded.

v_gene: TRBV6-5; abundance: many; j_gene: TRBJ2-7; d_gene: -; CDR3aa: CASSYSDTYEQYF; CDR3nt: TGTGCCAGCAGTTACTCGGACACCTACGAGCAGTACTTC
v_gene: TRBV20-1; abundance: many; j_gene: TRBJ2-7; d_gene: -; CDR3aa: CSARDIVAEYEQYF; CDR3nt: TGCAGTGCTAGAGATATTGTGGCGGAGTACGAGCAGTACTTC
v_gene: TRBV29-1; abundance: many; j_gene: TRBJ1-1; d_gene: -; CDR3aa: CSVLDSLNTEAFF; CDR3nt: TGCAGCGTACTGGACAGTTTGAACACTGAAGCTTTCTTT
v_gene: TRBV11-1; abundance: many; j_gene: TRBJ2-7; d_gene: -; CDR3aa: CASSLTALLTGDGDHEQYF; CDR3nt: TGTGCCAGCAGCTTAACAGCCCTCTTAACAGGTGATGGGGATCACGAGCAGTACTTC
v_gene: TRBV18; abundance: many; j_gene: TRBJ2-1; d_gene: -; CDR3aa: CASSPQGRNEQFF; CDR3nt: TGTGCCAGCTCACCGCAGGGACGGAATGAGCAGTTCTTC
v_gene: TRBV7-8; abundance: many; j_gene: TRBJ1-3; d_gene: -; CDR3aa: CASSLAHRSSGNTIYF; CDR3nt: TGTGCCAGCAGCTTAGCGCACCGAAGCTCTGGAAACACCATATATTTT
v_gene: TRBV5-6; abundance: many; j_gene: TRBJ1-6; d_gene: TRBD1; CDR3aa: CASSLPGQGGSPLHF; CDR3nt: TGTGCCAGCAGCTTGCCGGGACAGGGAGGTTCACCCCTCCACTTT
v_gene: TRBV7-2; abundance: few; j_gene: TRBJ2-1; d_gene: -; CDR3aa: CASSPHRPF; CDR3nt: TGTGCCAGCAGCCCCCACCGGCCTTTC
v_gene: TRBV5-1; abundance: many; j_gene: TRBJ2-1; d_gene: TRBD1; CDR3aa: CASSSGTGTRSSYNEQFF; CDR3nt: TGCGCCAGCAGCTCCGGGACAGGGACCCGGAGCTCCTACAATGAGCAGTTCTTC
v_gene: TRBV12-3/TRBV12-4; abundance: -; j_gene: TRBJ1-4; d_gene: -; CDR3aa: CASSLAGEKLFF; CDR3nt: TGTGCCAGCAGTTTGGCCGGAGAAAAACTGTTTTTT
v_gene: TRBV12-3/TRBV12-4; abundance: many; j_gene: TRBJ1-4; d_gene: -; CDR3aa: CASSAGTAAELFF; CDR3nt: TGTGCCAGCAGCGCGGGAACAGCCGCGGAACTGTTTTTT
v_gene: TRBV12-3/TRBV12-4; abundance: -; j_gene: TRBJ2-5; d_gene: TRBD2; CDR3aa: CASSPGLAGKTQYF; CDR3nt: TGTGCCAGCAGTCCCGGACTAGCCGGAAAGACCCAGTACTTC
v_gene: TRBV5-5; abundance: many; j_gene: TRBJ1-5; d_gene: -; CDR3aa: CASSLGGTNQPQHF; CDR3nt: TGTGCCAGCAGCTTGGGGGGAACCAATCAGCCCCAGCATTTT
v_gene: TRBV7-9; abundance: many; j_gene: TRBJ2-2; d_gene: TRBD2; CDR3aa: CASISSGSNTGELFF; CDR3nt: TGTGCCAGCATCTCCAGCGGGAGCAACACCGGGGAGCTGTTTTTT
v_gene: TRBV12-3/TRBV12-4; abundance: many; j_gene: TRBJ2-5; d_gene: -; CDR3aa: CASSPGARVQETQYF; CDR3nt: TGTGCCAGCAGTCCCGGGGCGAGGGTCCAAGAGACCCAGTACTTC
v_gene: TRBV19; abundance: few; j_gene: TRBJ2-3; d_gene: TRBD2; CDR3aa: CASTKREITDTQYF; CDR3nt: TGTGCCAGTACCAAGCGGGAGATCACAGATACGCAGTATTTT
v_gene: TRBV4-3; abundance: many; j_gene: TRBJ1-6; d_gene: -; CDR3aa: CASSLGVGAGISPLHF; CDR3nt: TGCGCCAGCAGCCTAGGGGTCGGCGCGGGGATTTCACCCCTCCACTTT
v_gene: TRBV12-3/TRBV12-4; abundance: many; j_gene: TRBJ1-1; d_gene: -; CDR3aa: CASTPNGRGTFF; CDR3nt: TGTGCCAGCACTCCGAACGGTAGGGGGACTTTCTTT
v_gene: TRBV18; abundance: -; j_gene: TRBJ2-3; d_gene: -; CDR3aa: CASPPPMAGGTDTQYF; CDR3nt: TGTGCCAGCCCACCACCGATGGCCGGGGGCACAGATACGCAGTATTTT
v_gene: TRBV7-2; abundance: many; j_gene: TRBJ1-4; d_gene: -; CDR3aa: CASSSQRAGEKLFF; CDR3nt: TGTGCCAGCAGCTCCCAAAGGGCGGGTGAAAAACTGTTTTTT
v_gene: TRBV5-1; abundance: -; j_gene: TRBJ1-2; d_gene: TRBD1; CDR3aa: CASSSTSGTAYGYTF; CDR3nt: TGCGCCAGCAGCTCCACCTCCGGGACAGCCTATGGCTACACCTTC
v_gene: TRBV30; abundance: -; j_gene: TRBJ2-1; d_gene: -; CDR3aa: CAWGPFGEGEQFF; CDR3nt: TGTGCCTGGGGACCCTTCGGGGAAGGGGAGCAGTTCTTC
v_gene: TRBV11-2; abundance: -; j_gene: TRBJ1-4; d_gene: TRBD1; CDR3aa: CASSPEPGQKGGKLFF; CDR3nt: TGTGCCAGCAGCCCCGAACCGGGACAGAAGGGAGGAAAACTGTTTTTT
v_gene: TRBV10-3; abundance: many; j_gene: TRBJ2-1; d_gene: TRBD2; CDR3aa: CAIRTSGVYNEQFF; CDR3nt: TGTGCCATCAGGACTAGCGGGGTTTACAATGAGCAGTTCTTC
v_gene: TRBV18; abundance: many; j_gene: TRBJ2-3; d_gene: TRBD1; CDR3aa: CASSSGTVSTDTQYF; CDR3nt: TGTGCCAGCTCATCTGGGACAGTCAGCACAGATACGCAGTATTTT
v_gene: TRBV6-2/TRBV6-3; abundance: -; j_gene: TRBJ2-2; d_gene: -; CDR3aa: CASSYHGAGELFF; CDR3nt: TGTGCCAGCAGTTACCATGGGGCCGGGGAGCTGTTTTTT
v_gene: TRBV12-3/TRBV12-4; abundance: many; j_gene: TRBJ2-1; d_gene: -; CDR3aa: CASRATGRSFEFF; CDR3nt: TGTGCCAGCAGGGCCACCGGGAGATCCTTTGAGTTCTTC
v_gene: TRBV6-1; abundance: many; j_gene: TRBJ1-5; d_gene: -; CDR3aa: CASSEQGGQPQHF; CDR3nt: TGTGCCAGCAGTGAACAGGGTGGTCAGCCCCAGCATTTT
v_gene: TRBV20-1; abundance: few; j_gene: TRBJ2-7; d_gene: -; CDR3aa: CSASLPRGILGEQYF; CDR3nt: TGCAGTGCTAGCCTACCCAGAGGGATCCTTGGGGAGCAGTACTTC
v_gene: TRBV9; abundance: many; j_gene: TRBJ2-2; d_gene: -; CDR3aa: CASTSGTFNTGELFF; CDR3nt: TGTGCCAGCACCTCGGGGACTTTTAACACCGGGGAGCTGTTTTTT
v_gene: TRBV5-5; abundance: many; j_gene: TRBJ1-6; d_gene: -; CDR3aa: CASSLGGVTEVWSSPLHF; CDR3nt: TGTGCCAGCAGCTTGGGTGGGGTCACGGAAGTTTGGAGTTCACCCCTCCACTTT
v_gene: TRBV3-1; abundance: many; j_gene: TRBJ2-4; d_gene: -; CDR3aa: CASSQVVDPHLAKNIQYF; CDR3nt: TGTGCCAGCAGCCAAGTCGTAGACCCCCATCTAGCCAAAAACATTCAGTACTTC
v_gene: TRBV12-3/TRBV12-4; abundance: many; j_gene: TRBJ1-5; d_gene: TRBD1; CDR3aa: CASSYRGTEPQHF; CDR3nt: TGTGCCAGCTCATACAGGGGAACGGAGCCCCAGCATTTT
v_gene: TRBV20-1; abundance: -; j_gene: TRBJ1-5; d_gene: -; CDR3aa: CSARVPSGDMLNQPQHF; CDR3nt: TGCAGTGCTAGAGTGCCTTCGGGGGACATGTTGAATCAGCCCCAGCATTTT
v_gene: TRBV6-1; abundance: many; j_gene: TRBJ2-7; d_gene: -; CDR3aa: CASSDVGKNDVQYF; CDR3nt: TGTGCCAGCAGTGACGTGGGGAAAAACGATGTGCAGTACTTC
v_gene: TRBV20-1; abundance: -; j_gene: TRBJ2-3; d_gene: -; CDR3aa: CSARTGETTVPYDTDTQYF; CDR3nt: TGCAGTGCTAGAACCGGGGAGACTACAGTACCATACGACACAGATACGCAGTATTTT
v_gene: TRBV28; abundance: many; j_gene: TRBJ1-1; d_gene: TRBD1; CDR3aa: CASPGGQGSPEAFF; CDR3nt: TGTGCCAGCCCGGGGGGACAGGGATCGCCTGAAGCTTTCTTT
v_gene: TRBV20-1; abundance: many; j_gene: TRBJ1-1; d_gene: -; CDR3aa: CSAPRDRRDTEAFF; CDR3nt: TGCAGTGCTCCTCGGGACCGGAGGGACACTGAAGCTTTCTTT
v_gene: TRBV4-3; abundance: many; j_gene: TRBJ2-6; d_gene: TRBD2; CDR3aa: CASSQDPGGQGANVLTF; CDR3nt: TGCGCCAGCAGCCAAGATCCGGGGGGGCAGGGGGCCAACGTCCTGACTTTC
v_gene: TRBV9; abundance: many; j_gene: TRBJ2-1; d_gene: TRBD1; CDR3aa: CASSVRQGLHNEQFF; CDR3nt: TGTGCCAGCAGCGTTCGACAGGGTCTACACAATGAGCAGTTCTTC
v_gene: TRBV20-1; abundance: many; j_gene: TRBJ2-3; d_gene: TRBD2; CDR3aa: CSAASGRATDTQYF; CDR3nt: TGCAGTGCCGCCAGCGGGAGGGCCACAGATACGCAGTATTTT
v_gene: TRBV28; abundance: many; j_gene: TRBJ2-7; d_gene: TRBD2; CDR3aa: CASSFRLAASYEQYF; CDR3nt: TGTGCCAGCAGTTTCCGACTAGCGGCCTCCTACGAGCAGTACTTC
v_gene: TRBV7-2; abundance: many; j_gene: TRBJ2-3; d_gene: -; CDR3aa: CASSPIGGNTDTQYF; CDR3nt: TGTGCCAGCAGCCCTATCGGGGGAAACACAGATACGCAGTATTTT
v_gene: TRBV7-8; abundance: many; j_gene: TRBJ2-5; d_gene: -; CDR3aa: CASSLGVGPGETQYF; CDR3nt: TGTGCCAGCAGCTTAGGCGTAGGGCCGGGAGAGACCCAGTACTTC
v_gene: TRBV5-1; abundance: few; j_gene: TRBJ2-5; d_gene: -; CDR3aa: CASSLETAAQETQYF; CDR3nt: TGCGCCAGCAGCTTGGAGACGGCAGCCCAAGAGACCCAGTACTTC
v_gene: TRBV7-2; abundance: few; j_gene: TRBJ1-4; d_gene: -; CDR3aa: CASSSRRGTFEKLFF; CDR3nt: TGTGCCAGCAGCTCTCGTAGGGGGACTTTTGAAAAACTGTTTTTT
v_gene: TRBV25-1; abundance: many; j_gene: TRBJ2-3; d_gene: TRBD2; CDR3aa: CASSESPEREFSPDTQYF; CDR3nt: TGTGCCAGCAGTGAATCGCCTGAGCGGGAATTTAGCCCAGATACGCAGTATTTT
v_gene: TRBV20-1; abundance: many; j_gene: TRBJ2-3; d_gene: -; CDR3aa: CSATPQIHTQYF; CDR3nt: TGCAGTGCTACCCCCCAGATACATACGCAGTATTTT
v_gene: TRBV20-1; abundance: -; j_gene: TRBJ2-7; d_gene: TRBD2; CDR3aa: CSAPAGLAGFYEQYF; CDR3nt: TGCAGTGCTCCCGCCGGACTAGCGGGATTCTACGAGCAGTACTTC
v_gene: TRBV10-3; abundance: many; j_gene: TRBJ2-7; d_gene: -; CDR3aa: CAISETRGSYEQYF; CDR3nt: TGTGCCATCAGTGAGACCAGGGGCTCCTACGAGCAGTACTTC
v_gene: TRBV27; abundance: many; j_gene: TRBJ2-7; d_gene: -; CDR3aa: CASSFALASPYEQYF; CDR3nt: TGTGCCAGCAGTTTTGCCCTAGCGAGTCCCTACGAGCAGTACTTC
v_gene: TRBV28; abundance: many; j_gene: TRBJ2-7; d_gene: TRBD1; CDR3aa: CASSFSGGAYEQYF; CDR3nt: TGTGCCAGCAGTTTTTCAGGGGGCGCCTACGAGCAGTACTTC
v_gene: TRBV5-1; abundance: many; j_gene: TRBJ1-3; d_gene: -; CDR3aa: CASSLGRVDSGNTIYF; CDR3nt: TGCGCCAGCAGCTTGGGCAGGGTGGACTCTGGAAACACCATATATTTT